The sequence of this T cell receptor beta chain was determined in a study of OX40 agonist ivuxolimab in advanced cancers. V was cut by 4 bases and J by 4 bases, with 18 bases left in between. The CDR3 consists of 16 residues. The V gene's germline CDR1 is SGDLS and CDR2 YYNGEE. Using immunoSEQ multiplex PCR, the repertoire was profiled, and TCRdb retains in-frame clones only, with some absent. The repertoire consists of over 50,000 clones, with roughly four fifths occurring once and the leading ten covering 0.6% to 0.8%. The source of this sequence is an adult with an advanced solid tumor such as melanoma, head and neck, liver or kidney cancer. The gene calls are TRBV9 and TRBJ1-3; D is ambiguous. The starting material was CD4+ or CD8+ T cells sorted from blood, obtained in a trial of the OX40 agonist ivuxolimab. The CDR3 DNA sequence: TGTGCCAGCAGCCAACCCCTCAGGTCTGGGGGAAACACCATATATTTT. Its translation: CASSQPLRSGGNTIYF. Drawing the rest from reference TRBV9 and TRBJ1-3, the complete variable domain is DSGVTQTPKHLITATGQRVTLRCSPRSGDLSVYWYQQSLDQGLQFLIQYYNGEERAKGNILERFSAQQFPDLHSELNLSSLELGDSALYFCASSQPLRSGGNTIYFGEGSWLTVV.